These 28 T cell receptor beta chains were all obtained from the same sample, sequenced in a study of regulatory T cells in long-lasting Graves disease. Time point described: newly diagnosed GD, antithyroid drugs for less than 3 months. PBMCs provided the RNA from which the TCR library was made. iRepertoire HTBI primers and Arm-PCR of CDR3 regions built TCR beta libraries. Each CDR3 protein gets one entry after TCRdb re-called the multiplex PCR reads with MiXCR. The sample has under 250,000 distinct CDR3 sequences, roughly a fifth seen once. The data also belong to a second study, concerning T cells in Graves' hyperthyroidism and ophthalmopathy.

The sequencing here drew on peripheral blood mononuclear cells (PBMCs), taken at new diagnosis, from a patient treated with antithyroid drugs. All receptors come from a woman in her twenties or thirties with Graves disease.

The chain links TRBV20-1 to TRBJ2-7, with 8 bases matching TRBD2. The CDR3 length is 13 residues. The germline gives CDR1 DFQATT, CDR2 SNEGSKA (reference sequence). Trimming removed 5 bases from V and 3 bases from J; junction bases left unmatched: 6. CDR3 in amino acids: CSAGSGGNYEQYF. CDR3 bases: TGCAGTGCTGGAAGCGGGGGAAACTACGAGCAGTACTTC.

In its sample, this clonotype was seen many times. The chain combines TRBV5-6 with TRBJ2-1; D not resolved. Germline CDR1 and CDR2: SGHDT and YYEEEE. CDR3 size: 15 residues. The ends were cut back, 4 bases at V and 0 bases at J, with 11 bases in the middle. The CDR3 region is CASSERWSSYNEQFF. Here the CDR3 DNA reads TGTGCCAGCAGCGAAAGGTGGAGCTCCTACAATGAGCAGTTCTTC.

This clonotype was counted at least ten times. DNA of the CDR3: TGTGCCAGCAGCAACCGACGGGAGGGTTGGAGGGAAAAACTGTTTTTT. The encoded protein is CASSNRREGWREKLFF. The rearrangement uses TRBV13 and TRBJ1-4; D is uncertain. The germline CDR1 and CDR2 sequences are PRHDT and FYEKMQ (reference sequence). The CDR3 loop spans 16 amino acids. The V end lost 5 bases, the J end lost 8 bases, and 21 bases lay between the germline ends. Full variable domain (remainder filled in from reference TRBV13 and TRBJ1-4): AAGVIQSPRHLIKEKRETATLKCYPIPRHDTVYWYQQGPGQDPQFLISFYEKMQSDKGSIPDRFSAQQFSDYHSELNMSSLELGDSALYFCASSNRREGWREKLFFGSGTQLSVL.

As regards this clonotype: A far larger clone is only one base removed, so a read error is likely. The V and J genes are TRBV7-2 and TRBJ2-5; no clear D. Germline V lookup: CDR1 SGHTA, CDR2 FQGNSA. Trimming stripped 2 bases from V and 2 bases from J, with 9 bases between. The CDR3 has 14 residues. CDR3 residues: CASSLCGGQETQYF. DNA for the CDR3: TGTGCCAGCAGCTTATGTGGTGGGCAAGAGACCCAGTACTTC.

The chain combines TRBV7-9 with TRBJ2-7; 9 bases line up with TRBD1. Trimming removed 8 bases from V and 5 bases from J; junction bases left unmatched: 10. The CDR3 extends over 14 amino acids. Germline CDR1 reads SEHNR; CDR2 reads FQNEAQ (reference sequence). The CDR3 is CASSTGTGIDEQYF. CDR3 sequence (DNA): TGTGCCAGCTCAACCGGGACAGGGATCGACGAGCAGTACTTC.

V is TRBV7-8 and J is TRBJ1-4; possibly TRBD1 for D (5 bases). V was trimmed by 5 bases and J by 4 bases, leaving 17 bases between them. CDR1 and CDR2 from the germline V gene are SGHVS and FQNEAQ. The CDR3 runs 16 residues. The CDR3 bases are TGTGCCAGCAGCAACGGACGGGCCAGGGTTAATGAAAAACTGTTTTTT. This translates into CASSNGRARVNEKLFF.

This clonotype was counted once. A read error may produce the germline difference seen at one junction end. The chain is built from TRBV5-6 and TRBJ1-5; D is uncertain. The CDR3 has 13 amino acids. In germline, CDR1 is SGHDT, CDR2 YYEEEE. This CDR3 is CASSRGGGQPRHF. The CDR3 DNA follows: TGTGCCAGCTCCCGGGGAGGCGGGCAGCCCCGGCATTTT.

This clonotype was detected many times. This chain links TRBV12-3 or TRBV12-4 with TRBJ1-1; no clear D gene. CDR3 size: 15 residues. Between the trimmed V and J ends, which lost 5 bases and 4 bases, there was a span of 17 bases. The CDR3 sequence is CASSPTTTLVTEAFF. The CDR3 region has the DNA TGTGCCAGCAGTCCAACAACGACTCTGGTCACTGAAGCTTTCTTT.

This chain links TRBV5-1 with TRBJ1-1, with no clear D. This CDR3 region has 14 residues. The germline V gene encodes CDR1 SGHRS and CDR2 YFSETQ. The V gene lost 0 bases and the J gene lost 4 bases, with 10 bases spanning the gap. This chain's CDR3 is CASSLGKWGTEAFF. DNA of the CDR3: TGCGCCAGCAGCTTGGGGAAATGGGGCACTGAAGCTTTCTTT.

The table lists this clonotype with many counts. The J gene is TRBJ2-7, the V gene TRBV12-3 or TRBV12-4, with D maybe TRBD1 (5 bases). Trimming shortened V by 5 bases and J by 2 bases, and 16 bases separated the two germline ends. This CDR3 has 15 residues. The CDR3 DNA follows: TGTGCCAGCAGTCCAGGCGACAGATTTACCTACGAGCAGTACTTC. As protein: CASSPGDRFTYEQYF.

This clonotype was found many times. The chain links TRBV29-1 to TRBJ1-2, with 7 bases aligning to TRBD1. This CDR3 region has 13 residues. CDR1 is SQVTM, CDR2 ANQGSEA, per germline. V gave up 6 bases and J gave up 1 base; unmatched junction bases: 5. The CDR3 nucleotides read TGCAGCGTCAAAGGGGGCCGTAACTATGGCTACACCTTC. As protein: CSVKGGRNYGYTF.

With regard to this clonotype: Being one base from a much bigger clone, this may be a read error. The CDR3 does not end in the conserved phenylalanine or tryptophan, so this is likely a read error. The chain links TRBV28 to TRBJ1-5; no clear D gene. The germline V gene encodes CDR1 MDHEN and CDR2 SYDVKM. CDR3 length equals 12 residues. Trimming cost V 3 bases and J 4 bases, with 4 bases left between them. The CDR3 reads CASSFRNQPQHS. In DNA, the CDR3 is TGTGCCAGCAGTTTCAGGAATCAGCCCCAGCATTCT.

Ten or more counts support this clonotype. The rearrangement uses TRBV12-3 or TRBV12-4 and TRBJ1-5; 7 nucleotides align to TRBD1. The CDR3 has 15 amino acids. The ends lost 11 bases at V and 2 bases at J; junction bases unmatched: 12. The CDR3 DNA is TGTGCCCGGAAAGACAGGGCTGGGGGCAATCAGCCCCAGCATTTT. This gives the protein CARKDRAGGNQPQHF.

This clonotype was found many times. This sequence joins TRBV29-1 and TRBJ2-1; tentatively, D is TRBD2 (6 bases). This CDR3 comprises 14 residues. V gave up 4 bases and J gave up 4 bases, with 14 bases separating them. The germline V gene encodes CDR1 SQVTM and CDR2 ANQGSEA. The CDR3 region is CSVVPRGNYNEQFF. In nucleotides, the CDR3 is TGCAGCGTTGTACCTCGCGGGAATTACAATGAGCAGTTCTTC.

This clonotype was seen many times. The chain uses TRBV7-8 and TRBJ2-7; TRBD2 is a possible D gene (6 bases). There are 14 residues in the CDR3. V was clipped by 8 bases and J by 2 bases, with 16 bases between them. Germline CDR1 reads SGHVS; CDR2 reads FQNEAQ. This chain's CDR3 is CASVGGGIAYEQYF. Here the CDR3 DNA reads TGTGCCAGCGTCGGTGGCGGGATAGCCTACGAGCAGTACTTC.

This clonotype was seen a handful of times. This rearrangement joins TRBV15 to TRBJ1-4; weak D call: TRBD1 (5 bases). Germline assignment: CDR1 LNHNV and CDR2 YYDKDF (reference sequence). Trimming removed 8 bases at V and 7 bases at J, with 14 bases between. The CDR3 is 13 amino acids. This CDR3 reads CATAGGRGEKLFF. CDR3 DNA: TGTGCCACCGCAGGAGGGAGGGGTGAAAAACTGTTTTTT.

Many counts were recorded for this clonotype. The chain uses TRBV12-3 or TRBV12-4 and TRBJ1-5, with D possibly matching TRBD1 (6 bases). The V and J ends lost 9 bases and 4 bases respectively, with 16 bases between them. The CDR3 loop spans 14 amino acids. The CDR3 nucleotides read TGTGCCAGTAAATCGGGGGGGGCGAATCAGCCCCAGCATTTT. This gives the protein CASKSGGANQPQHF.

Ten or more counts support this clonotype. The V and J genes are TRBV18 and TRBJ2-7; tentatively, D is TRBD1 (5 bases). Trimming removed 3 bases at V and 6 bases at J, with 21 bases between. Per germline, CDR1 KGHSH and CDR2 LQKENI. This CDR3 has 16 amino acids. DNA of the CDR3: TGTGCCAGCTCACCGACAGAAGGGGTAGGGTCGGTCGAGCAGTACTTC. This translates into CASSPTEGVGSVEQYF.

V and J are TRBV27 and TRBJ1-6; 8 bases agree with TRBD1. The J segment lost 10 bases and the V segment lost 4 bases, leaving 3 bases of the junction unmatched. Germline V gene data show CDR1 as MNHEY and CDR2 as SMNVEV (reference sequence). This CDR3 is 13 amino acids long. This chain's CDR3 is CASSSTGVSPLHF. The CDR3 nucleotides read TGTGCCAGCAGTTCGACAGGGGTATCACCCCTCCACTTT.

In this sample, this clonotype turned up many times. The rearrangement uses TRBV7-9 and TRBJ1-1; maybe TRBD1 (5 bases). Trimming stripped 2 bases from V and 2 bases from J, with 12 bases between. CDR3 length: 15 residues. CDR1 is SEHNR and CDR2 is FQNEAQ in the germline V gene (reference sequence). The CDR3 DNA reads as TGTGCCAGCAGCTTAATAAGACAGTTCAACACTGAAGCTTTCTTT. Its translation is CASSLIRQFNTEAFF.

The gene calls are TRBV11-2 and TRBJ2-7; 10 nucleotides line up with TRBD2. CDR1 and CDR2 from the germline V gene are SGHAT and FQNNGV. The CDR3 has 18 amino acids. V shed 1 base, J shed 1 base, and the junction held 10 bases outside the gene matches. The CDR3 nucleotides read TGTGCCAGCAGCTTAGGCCCCCCCTCTAGCGGGAGATCCTACGAGCAGTACTTC. This translates into CASSLGPPSSGRSYEQYF. Combining the CDR3 with reference TRBV11-2 and TRBJ2-7 gives the whole variable domain EAGVAQSPRYKIIEKRQSVAFWCNPISGHATLYWYQQILGQGPKLLIQFQNNGVVDDSQLPKDRFSAERLKGVDSTLKIQPAKLEDSAVYLCASSLGPPSSGRSYEQYFGPGTRLTVT.

This clonotype occurred many times. At one boundary the junction diverges from the germline segment, which might be a read error. V and J are TRBV30 and TRBJ1-3; no clear D. Germline loops: CDR1 GTSNPN, CDR2 SVGIG (reference sequence). This CDR3 has 11 amino acids. The CDR3 loop is CGWEGGNTIYF. CDR3 sequence (DNA): TGCGGTTGGGAAGGAGGAAACACCATATATTTT.

In its sample, this clonotype was seen many times. V and J are TRBV19 and TRBJ1-6; tentative D call: TRBD1 (6 bases). Trimming pared 9 bases from V and 5 bases from J, leaving 17 bases between. This CDR3 spans 15 amino acids. Germline assignment: CDR1 LNHDA and CDR2 SQIVND (reference sequence). As DNA, the CDR3 is TGTGCCAGCAGTTACGGAACAGGGAATAATTCACCCCTCCACTTT. Its protein product is CASSYGTGNNSPLHF.

The sample holds a few counts of this clonotype. The rearrangement uses TRBV6-5 and TRBJ2-7; no clear D gene. Per germline, CDR1 MNHEY and CDR2 SVGAGI. The CDR3 contains 13 residues. V was clipped by 2 bases and J by 1 base, with 6 bases between them. In nucleotides, the CDR3 is TGTGCCAGCAGTTACGCTAGTTCCTACGAGCAGTACTTC. This translates into CASSYASSYEQYF.

This clonotype was seen at least ten times. The chain combines TRBV6-1 with TRBJ1-6, with no clear D. The CDR3 consists of 16 residues. From germline, CDR1 is MNHNS and CDR2 SASEGT. V shed 6 bases and J shed 9 bases, with 21 bases lying between them. As DNA, the CDR3 is TGTGCCAGCAGCCCAAAACTTTGGGGAGAGGGTTCACCCCTCCACTTT. Translating it yields CASSPKLWGEGSPLHF.

In this sample, this clonotype turned up many times. The gene calls are TRBV28 and TRBJ2-1; 8 bases map to TRBD2. CDR3 size: 16 residues. The V segment lost 4 bases and the J segment 6 bases; nucleotides outside the gene matches: 11. Germline CDR1 reads MDHEN; CDR2 reads SYDVKM. CDR3 region: CASSSAGTRAGNEQFF. The CDR3, as DNA: TGTGCCAGCAGTTCCGCCGGGACTAGAGCTGGCAATGAGCAGTTCTTC. Based on the CDR3 plus reference TRBV28 and TRBJ2-1, the full variable domain is DVKVTQSSRYLVKRTGEKVFLECVQDMDHENMFWYRQDPGLGLRLIYFSYDVKMKEKGDIPEGYSVSREKKERFSLILESASTNQTSMYLCASSSAGTRAGNEQFFGPGTRLTVL.

This clonotype has at least ten counts. The chain joins TRBV5-4 to TRBJ2-7; D may be TRBD1 or TRBD2 (5 bases each). CDR1 and CDR2 from the germline V gene are SGHNT and YYREEE (reference sequence). The CDR3 runs 14 residues. The V gene lost 1 base and the J gene lost 6 bases, with 14 bases spanning the gap. Here the CDR3 reads CASSLSGTAGEQYF. The CDR3 DNA is TGTGCCAGCAGCTTGTCAGGGACGGCGGGCGAGCAGTACTTC.

This chain connects TRBV4-1 to TRBJ2-7; the D is unclear. The CDR3 has 18 amino acids. Germline V lookup: CDR1 MGHRA, CDR2 YSYEKL. Trimming took 0 bases from V and 1 from J, leaving 19 bases between them. CDR3 in amino acids: CASSQDPELYEDSYEQYF. CDR3 in DNA: TGCGCCAGCAGCCAAGATCCCGAGCTTTATGAGGATTCCTACGAGCAGTACTTC.